The T cell receptor (beta chain) described here comes from a study of cytomegalovirus exposure and HLA in healthy donors. In the study overall: As an earlier analysis found, about 200 million T cells yielded approximately 110 million unique TCR beta sequences.

This PCR relied on a set of 60 Vbeta primers and 13 Jbeta primers. In the original processing: Later analysis identified tens of millions of unique TCR beta chains, 9 million to 13 million shared. Sequenced by immunoSEQ multiplex PCR; TCRdb stores in-frame clones only, minus some. The V and J calls and clone size are taken from that table; D and trimming were inferred from the DNA. The sample has tens of thousands of clones. As concerns this clone: The antigen is unknown.

CDR3 length: 14 amino acids. Germline CDR1 LNHDA, CDR2 SQIVND (reference sequence). J lost 6 bases, V lost 5 bases, and 6 bases had no gene match. Study-wide results and limits: It was taken for granted in presence/absence analyses that sequencing depth across donors was roughly uniform. Both high specificity and high sensitivity reportedly marked the classifier's diagnosis of cytomegalovirus status.

J is TRBJ1-2 and V is TRBV19; 10 bases map to TRBD1. The sequenced sample was PBMCs. This clonotype was obtained from a man aged 18 to 30 in good health and CMV-seropositive. CDR3 region: CASSSWDRGDGYTF. Written as DNA, the CDR3 is TGTGCCAGTAGTTCTTGGGACAGGGGAGATGGCTACACCTTC.